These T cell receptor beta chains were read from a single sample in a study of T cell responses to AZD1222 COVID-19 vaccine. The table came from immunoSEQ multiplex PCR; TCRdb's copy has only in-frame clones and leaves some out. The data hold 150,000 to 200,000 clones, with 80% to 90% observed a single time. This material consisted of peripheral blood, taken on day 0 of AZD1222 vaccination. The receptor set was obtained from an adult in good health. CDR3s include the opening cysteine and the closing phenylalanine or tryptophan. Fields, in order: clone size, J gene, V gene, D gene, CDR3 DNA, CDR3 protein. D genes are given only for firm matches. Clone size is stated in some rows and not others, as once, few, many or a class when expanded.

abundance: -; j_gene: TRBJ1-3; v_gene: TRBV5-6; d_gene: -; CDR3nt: TGTGCCAGCAGCTTCTCCGGGGGTCGATTGGGAAACACCATATATTTT; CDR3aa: CASSFSGGRLGNTIYF
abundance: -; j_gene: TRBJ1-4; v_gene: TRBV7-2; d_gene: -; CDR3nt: TGTGCCAGCAGCTTGGGGGAACATGCAACTAATGAAAAACTGTTTTTT; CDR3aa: CASSLGEHATNEKLFF
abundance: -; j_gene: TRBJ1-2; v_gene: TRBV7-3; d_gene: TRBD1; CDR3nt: TGTGCCAGCAGCTCGACGGACAGGGGTGATGGCTACACCTTC; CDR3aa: CASSSTDRGDGYTF
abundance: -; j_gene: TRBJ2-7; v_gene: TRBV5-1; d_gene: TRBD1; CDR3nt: TGCGCCAGCAGCGTAACCGGGACAGGGGTTAACGAGCAGTACTTC; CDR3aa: CASSVTGTGVNEQYF
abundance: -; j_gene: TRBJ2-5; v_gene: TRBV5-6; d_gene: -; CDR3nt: TGTGCCAGCACCTACGACAGGATCGGGACCCAGTACTTC; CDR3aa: CASTYDRIGTQYF
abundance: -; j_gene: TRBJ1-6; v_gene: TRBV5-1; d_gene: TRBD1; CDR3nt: TGCGCCAGCAGCCCGGGACAGACTAATTCACCCCTCCACTTT; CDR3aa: CASSPGQTNSPLHF
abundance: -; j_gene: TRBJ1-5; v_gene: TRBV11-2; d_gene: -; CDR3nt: TGTGCCAGCAGCTTAGTCAGGGGTCATAGCAATCAGCCCCAGCATTTT; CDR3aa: CASSLVRGHSNQPQHF
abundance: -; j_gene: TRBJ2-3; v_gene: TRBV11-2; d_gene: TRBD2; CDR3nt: TGTGCCAGCAGCCACGGACTAGCGGGGGCCATGAGCGCAGATACGCAGTATTTT; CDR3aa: CASSHGLAGAMSADTQYF
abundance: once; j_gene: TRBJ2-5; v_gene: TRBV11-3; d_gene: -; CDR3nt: TGTGCCAGCAGCTTGGGAGGGGGCGCGGGAGAAGAGACCCAGTACTTC; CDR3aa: CASSLGGGAGEETQYF
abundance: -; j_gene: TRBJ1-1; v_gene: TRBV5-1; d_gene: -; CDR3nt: TGCGCCAGCAGCTTGGCGGCGGAGAACACTGAAGCTTTCTTT; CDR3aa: CASSLAAENTEAFF
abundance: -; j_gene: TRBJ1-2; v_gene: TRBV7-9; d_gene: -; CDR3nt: TGTGCCAGCAGCTTACATTCAGGGACCCCCAACTATGGCTACACCTTC; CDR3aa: CASSLHSGTPNYGYTF
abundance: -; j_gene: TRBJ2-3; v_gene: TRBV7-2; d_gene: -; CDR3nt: TGTGCCAGCAGCTTACAAGCCGGAGGCACAGATACGCAGTATTTT; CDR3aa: CASSLQAGGTDTQYF
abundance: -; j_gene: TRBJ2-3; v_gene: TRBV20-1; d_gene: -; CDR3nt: TGCAGTGCTAGTATGGGGGGCACGGATACGCAGTATTTT; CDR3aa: CSASMGGTDTQYF
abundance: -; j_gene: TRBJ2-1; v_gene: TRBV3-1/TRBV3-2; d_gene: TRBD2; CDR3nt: TGTGCCAGCAGCCAAGTTCTAGCGGGGGACTCTGGGGGGAATGAGCAGTTCTTC; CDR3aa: CASSQVLAGDSGGNEQFF
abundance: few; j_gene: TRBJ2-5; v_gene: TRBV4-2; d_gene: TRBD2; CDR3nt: TGTGCCAGCAGCCAAGGGGAGGCTAGCGGGGGAGAGACCCAGTACTTC; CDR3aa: CASSQGEASGGETQYF
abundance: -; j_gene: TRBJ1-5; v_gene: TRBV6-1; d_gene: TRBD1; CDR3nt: TGTGCCAGCAGTGACGAGACAGGGAGGGGCAATCAGCCCCAGCATTTT; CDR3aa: CASSDETGRGNQPQHF
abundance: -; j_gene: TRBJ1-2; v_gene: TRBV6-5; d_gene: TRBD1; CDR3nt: TGTGCCAGCAGTTACGGGCCGGGACAGGGGGCGGGTGGCTACACCTTC; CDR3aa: CASSYGPGQGAGGYTF
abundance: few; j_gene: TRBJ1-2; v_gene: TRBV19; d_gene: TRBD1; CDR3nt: TGTGCCAGTACCATGGACAGGGGGCGTTTTGGCTACACCTTC; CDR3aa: CASTMDRGRFGYTF
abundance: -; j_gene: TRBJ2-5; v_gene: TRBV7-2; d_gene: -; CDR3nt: TGTGCCAGCAGCTTCGGGGGCAGGGAGACCCAGTACTTC; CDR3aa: CASSFGGRETQYF
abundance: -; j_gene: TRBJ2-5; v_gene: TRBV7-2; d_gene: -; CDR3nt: TGTGCCAGCAGCTTCAGGCGAGGGGAGACCCAGTACTTC; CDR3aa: CASSFRRGETQYF
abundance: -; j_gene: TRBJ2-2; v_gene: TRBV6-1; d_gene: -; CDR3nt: TGTGCCAGCAGTCACCGGGGGGCAGGCACCGGGGAGCTGTTTTTT; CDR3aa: CASSHRGAGTGELFF
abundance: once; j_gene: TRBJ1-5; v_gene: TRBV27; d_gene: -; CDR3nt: TGTGCCAGCAGTTGGGGGCGTCTTCAGCCCCAGCATTTT; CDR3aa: CASSWGRLQPQHF
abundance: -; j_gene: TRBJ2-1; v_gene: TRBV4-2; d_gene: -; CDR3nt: TGTGCCAGCAGCCAATATCTCCAGGCCCAGACACGCTCCTACAATGAGCAGTTCTTC; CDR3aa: CASSQYLQAQTRSYNEQFF
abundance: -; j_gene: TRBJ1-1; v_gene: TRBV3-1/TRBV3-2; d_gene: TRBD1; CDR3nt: TGTGCCAGCAGCCCCCCAGGGACAGGGGGGGAAGCTTTCTTT; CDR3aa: CASSPPGTGGEAFF
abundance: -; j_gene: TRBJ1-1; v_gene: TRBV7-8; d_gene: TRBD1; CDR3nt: TGTGCCAGCAGCTTAGAAAGGGGGCTGAACACTGAAGCTTTCTTT; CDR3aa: CASSLERGLNTEAFF
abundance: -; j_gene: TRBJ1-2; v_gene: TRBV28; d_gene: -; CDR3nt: TGTGCCAGCAGCTTAGTCCGATATGGCTACACCTTC; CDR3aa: CASSLVRYGYTF
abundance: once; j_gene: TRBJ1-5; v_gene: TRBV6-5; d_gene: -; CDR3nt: TGTGCCAGCAGGGAGAGGGGCAACCGCCAGCCCCAGCATTTT; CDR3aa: CASRERGNRQPQHF
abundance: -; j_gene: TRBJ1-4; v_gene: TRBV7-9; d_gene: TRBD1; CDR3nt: TGTGCCAGCAGCACCCCCGGGACAGAGAGAAATGAAAAACTGTTTTTT; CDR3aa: CASSTPGTERNEKLFF
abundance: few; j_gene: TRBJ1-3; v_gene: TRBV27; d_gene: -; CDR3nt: TGTGCCAGCAGTTTAAGCGTGGAGAACACCATATATTTT; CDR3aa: CASSLSVENTIYF
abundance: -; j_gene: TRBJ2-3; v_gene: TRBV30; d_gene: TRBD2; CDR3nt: TGTGCCTGGATGCGGGCTAGCGGGGGGCTGCCCACAGATACGCAGTATTTT; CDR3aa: CAWMRASGGLPTDTQYF
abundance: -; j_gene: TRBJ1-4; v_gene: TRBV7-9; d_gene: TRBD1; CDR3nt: TGTGCCAGCACCCCTGGGACAGGGATTGAAAAACTGTTTTTT; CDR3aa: CASTPGTGIEKLFF
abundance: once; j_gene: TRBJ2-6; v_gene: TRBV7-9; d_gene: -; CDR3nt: TGTGCCAGCAGCTTAGCAGAGAGAAACGTCCTGACTTTC; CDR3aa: CASSLAERNVLTF
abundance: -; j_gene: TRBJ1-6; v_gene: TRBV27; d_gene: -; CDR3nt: TGTGCCAGCAGTTTTGGGGGCTCCTATAATTCACCCCTCCACTTT; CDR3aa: CASSFGGSYNSPLHF
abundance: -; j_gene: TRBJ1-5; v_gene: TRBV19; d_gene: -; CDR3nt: TGTGCCAGTAGTATGGGACAAGGATACTACAATCAGCCCCAGCATTTT; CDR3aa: CASSMGQGYYNQPQHF
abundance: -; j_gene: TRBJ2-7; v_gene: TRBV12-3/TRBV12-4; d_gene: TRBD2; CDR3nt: TGTGCCAGCAGTTTGGCGGGGGTCGGCGAGCAGTACTTC; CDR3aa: CASSLAGVGEQYF
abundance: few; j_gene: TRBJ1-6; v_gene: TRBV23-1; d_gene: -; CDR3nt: TGCGCCAGCAGCCAGGGACCCCGGTCATCCCTCCACTTT; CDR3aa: CASSQGPRSSLHF
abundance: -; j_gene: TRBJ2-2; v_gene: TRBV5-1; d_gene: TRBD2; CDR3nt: TGCGCCAGCAGCCGATCAATTAGCGGGGGGTCTTACACCGGGGAGCTGTTTTTT; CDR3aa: CASSRSISGGSYTGELFF
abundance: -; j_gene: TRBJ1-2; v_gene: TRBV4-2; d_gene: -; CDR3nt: TGTGCCAGCAGCCAAGATATTGCTAACTATGGCTACACCTTC; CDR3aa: CASSQDIANYGYTF
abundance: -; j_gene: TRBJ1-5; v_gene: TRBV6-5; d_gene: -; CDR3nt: TGTGCCAGCAGTTACGGGGGACCCCGAGGCAATCAGCCCCAGCATTTT; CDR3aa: CASSYGGPRGNQPQHF
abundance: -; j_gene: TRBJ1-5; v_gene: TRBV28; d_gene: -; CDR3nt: TGTGCCAGCAGTTCCCCGACCCTAGATAGCAATCAGCCCCAGCATTTT; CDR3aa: CASSSPTLDSNQPQHF
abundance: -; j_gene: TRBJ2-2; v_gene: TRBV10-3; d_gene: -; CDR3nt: TGTGCCATCAGGGAAAACAGGGACACCGGGGAGCTGTTTTTT; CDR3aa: CAIRENRDTGELFF
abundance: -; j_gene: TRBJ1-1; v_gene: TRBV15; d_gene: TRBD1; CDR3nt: TGTGCCACCAGCATGACAGGGGGATTGAACACTGAAGCTTTCTTT; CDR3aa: CATSMTGGLNTEAFF
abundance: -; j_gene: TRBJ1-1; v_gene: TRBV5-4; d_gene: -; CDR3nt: TGTGCCAGCAGTCGGACGGGGAACACTGAAGCTTTCTTT; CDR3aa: CASSRTGNTEAFF